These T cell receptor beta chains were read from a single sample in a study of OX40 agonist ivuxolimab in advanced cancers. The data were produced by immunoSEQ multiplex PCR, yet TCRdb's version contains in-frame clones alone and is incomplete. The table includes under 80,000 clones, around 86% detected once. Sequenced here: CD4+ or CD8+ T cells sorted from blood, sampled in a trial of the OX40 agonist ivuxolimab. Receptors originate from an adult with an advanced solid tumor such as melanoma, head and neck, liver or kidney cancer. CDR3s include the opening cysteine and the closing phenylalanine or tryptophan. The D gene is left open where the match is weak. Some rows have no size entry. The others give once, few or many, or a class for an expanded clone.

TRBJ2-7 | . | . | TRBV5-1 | TGCGCCAGCAGCTTGGAGTACCTCTACGAGCAGTACTTC | CASSLEYLYEQYF
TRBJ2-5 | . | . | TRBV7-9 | TGTGCCAGCAGCTCGCTGGGACTCGCCCCAGAGACCCAGTACTTC | CASSSLGLAPETQYF
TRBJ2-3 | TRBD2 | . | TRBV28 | TGTGCCAGCAGAGCCCCCCGGGGGGGCTATGCAGATACGCAGTATTTT | CASRAPRGGYADTQYF
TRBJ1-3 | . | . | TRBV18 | TGTGCCAGCTCACCCCTCGGGGGCTCTGGAAACACCATATATTTT | CASSPLGGSGNTIYF
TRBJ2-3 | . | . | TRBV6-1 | TGTGCCAGCAGTGAATCAGGGACCCTAAATACGCAGTATTTT | CASSESGTLNTQYF
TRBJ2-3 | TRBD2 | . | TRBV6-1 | TGTGCCATCGGGACTAGCGGGAGGGCCAGGGATACGCAGTATTTT | CAIGTSGRARDTQYF
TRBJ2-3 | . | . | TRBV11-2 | TGTGCCAGCAGCGAGGCCACAGATACGCAGTATTTT | CASSEATDTQYF
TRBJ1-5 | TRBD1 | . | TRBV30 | TGTGCCTTGAATACAGGGGGAGGGCAGCCCCAGCATTTT | CALNTGGGQPQHF
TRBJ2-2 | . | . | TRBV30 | TGTGCCTGCTCCAGAGGGGGTGTGGGCACCGGGGAGCTGTTTTTT | CACSRGGVGTGELFF
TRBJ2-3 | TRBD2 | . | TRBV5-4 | TGTGCCAGCAGCCCCGGGGGAGCGGGGGGTTCAGGCACAGATACGCAGTATTTT | CASSPGGAGGSGTDTQYF
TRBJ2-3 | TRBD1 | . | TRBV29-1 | TGCAGCGTTGCCCGGACAGGGGGCGGCACAGATACGCAGTATTTT | CSVARTGGGTDTQYF
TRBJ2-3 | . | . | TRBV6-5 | TGTGCCAGCAGTTTCGGGCAGCCAGCAGATACGCAGTATTTT | CASSFGQPADTQYF
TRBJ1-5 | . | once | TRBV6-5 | TGTGCCAGCAGTTACTCGAGGGGGAATCAGCCCCAGCATTTT | CASSYSRGNQPQHF
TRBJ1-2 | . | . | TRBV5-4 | TGTGCCAGCAGGGCAGTGGGCTATGGCTACACCTTC | CASRAVGYGYTF
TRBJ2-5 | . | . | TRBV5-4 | TGTGCCAGCAGCCCCGGTAGGAGCCAAGAGACCCAGTACTTC | CASSPGRSQETQYF
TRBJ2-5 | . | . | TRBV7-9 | TGTGCCAGCAACTCACATCTCCAAGAGACCCAGTACTTC | CASNSHLQETQYF
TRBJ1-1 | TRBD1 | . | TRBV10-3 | TGTGCCATCAGTGACCAGGACAGGGGAAAAACTGAAGCTTTCTTT | CAISDQDRGKTEAFF
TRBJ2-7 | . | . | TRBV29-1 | TGCAGCGTTATAAGAGGGGGGAGCAGTGGTTACGAGCAGTACTTC | CSVIRGGSSGYEQYF
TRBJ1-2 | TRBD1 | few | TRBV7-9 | TGTGCCAGCAGCTTAGCAGGACAGGGGAGCTATGGCTACACCTTC | CASSLAGQGSYGYTF
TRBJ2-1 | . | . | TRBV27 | TGTGCCAGCAGTCCCCCGCCCTACAATGAGCAGTTCTTC | CASSPPPYNEQFF
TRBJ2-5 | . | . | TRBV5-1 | TGCGCCAGCAGCATCAGAGGCCAGCCCCAAGAGACCCAGTACTTC | CASSIRGQPQETQYF
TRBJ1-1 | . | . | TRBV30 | TGTGCCTGGGGCAGCTTGGGAGCTTTCTTT | CAWGSLGAFF
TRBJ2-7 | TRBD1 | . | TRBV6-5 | TGTGCCAGCAGACAGGGGCCCAGCCTCTACGAGCAGTACTTC | CASRQGPSLYEQYF
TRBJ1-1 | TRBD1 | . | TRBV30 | TGTGCCTGGAGCCTCGGGACAGCGAACACTGAAGCTTTCTTT | CAWSLGTANTEAFF
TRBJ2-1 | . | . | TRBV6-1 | TGTGCCAGCAACCCGCAGGACCATTACAATGAGCAGTTCTTC | CASNPQDHYNEQFF
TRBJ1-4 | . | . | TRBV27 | TGTGCCAGCAGTTCTGCAACTAATGAAAAACTGTTTTTT | CASSSATNEKLFF
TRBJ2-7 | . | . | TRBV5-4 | TGTGCCAGCAGCAAGGGGGATTACGAGCAGTACTTC | CASSKGDYEQYF
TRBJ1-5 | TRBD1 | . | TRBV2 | TGTGCCAGCGGAGGCACAGGGGAAAGTCAGCCCCAGCATTTT | CASGGTGESQPQHF
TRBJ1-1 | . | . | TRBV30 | TGTGCCTGGAGTGAAGACAGTTGGGGCACTGAAGCTTTCTTT | CAWSEDSWGTEAFF
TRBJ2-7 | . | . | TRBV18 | TGTGCCAGCTCATCTGGACCCTACGAGCAGTACTTC | CASSSGPYEQYF
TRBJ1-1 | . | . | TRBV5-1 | TGCGCCAGCAGCTCCGACTCGAACACTGAAGCTTTCTTT | CASSSDSNTEAFF
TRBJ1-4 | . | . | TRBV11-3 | TGTGCCAGCAGTCCGGGACAAGGGACACGGCGGGAAAAACTGTTTTTT | CASSPGQGTRREKLFF
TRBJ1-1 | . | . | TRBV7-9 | TGTGCCAGCAGGCAGGACAGCATGAACACTGAAGCTTTCTTT | CASRQDSMNTEAFF
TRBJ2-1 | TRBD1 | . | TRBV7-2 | TGTGCCAGCAGCAGAACCGGGACAGCCAACAATGAGCAGTTCTTC | CASSRTGTANNEQFF
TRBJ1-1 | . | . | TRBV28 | TGTGCCAGCAGTTTAACTATAGGAAGCCGAAACACTGAAGCTTTCTTT | CASSLTIGSRNTEAFF
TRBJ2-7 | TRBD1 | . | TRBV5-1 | TGCGCCAGCAGTACCGGGACAGACGTCTACGAGCAGTACTTC | CASSTGTDVYEQYF
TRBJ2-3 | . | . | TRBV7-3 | TGTGCCAGCAGCCCTCGGGGTAACACAGATACGCAGTATTTT | CASSPRGNTDTQYF
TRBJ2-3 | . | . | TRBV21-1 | TGTGCCAGCAGCAAAGAATCTAGTGGTAGCACAGATACGCAGTATTTT | CASSKESSGSTDTQYF
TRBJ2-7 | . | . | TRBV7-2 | TGTGCCAGCAGCCTGAGATCACCTCGAGAGCAGTACTTC | CASSLRSPREQYF
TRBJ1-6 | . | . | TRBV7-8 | TGTGCCAGCAGCCTTCTTAGCTCCTATAATTCACCCCTCCACTTT | CASSLLSSYNSPLHF
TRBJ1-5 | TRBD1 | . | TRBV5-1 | TGCGCCAGCAGCTTGTGGGCCCCGGGACAGGGGGCTTTTCAGCCCCAGCATTTT | CASSLWAPGQGAFQPQHF
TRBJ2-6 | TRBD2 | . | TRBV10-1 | TGCGCCAGCAGTGAGTTTGGACTAGCGGGAGGACCCTCTGGGGCCAACGTCCTGACTTTC | CASSEFGLAGGPSGANVLTF
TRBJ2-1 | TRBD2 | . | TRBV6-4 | TGTGCCAGCAGTGTCACACTAGCGGGAGGTTCTGAGCAGTTCTTC | CASSVTLAGGSEQFF
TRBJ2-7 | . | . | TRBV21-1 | TGTGCCAGCACCTCCGGGGACAGGAGCTCCTACGAGCAGTACTTC | CASTSGDRSSYEQYF
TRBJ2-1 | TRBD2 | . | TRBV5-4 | TGTGCCAGCAGCTCTTTAGCGGGAGGACAGTACAATGAGCAGTTCTTC | CASSSLAGGQYNEQFF
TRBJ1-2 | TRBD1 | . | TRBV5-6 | TGTGCCAGCAGCTGGGGACAGCAGTCGGGCTACACCTTC | CASSWGQQSGYTF
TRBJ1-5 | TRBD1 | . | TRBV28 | TGTGCCAGCAGCCCCCCGACAGGGGAGAAAGTCCAGCCCCAGCATTTT | CASSPPTGEKVQPQHF
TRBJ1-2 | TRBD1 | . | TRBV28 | TGTGCCAGCAGTTCGGCAGGGGGTACGTTAGGAGGCTACACCTTC | CASSSAGGTLGGYTF
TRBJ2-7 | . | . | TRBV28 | TGTGCCAGCAGTTCGACAGGCCGTGGGGACGAGCAGTACTTC | CASSSTGRGDEQYF
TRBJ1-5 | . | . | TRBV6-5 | TGTGCCAGCAGTTACGCAGGGAATAGCAATCAGCCCCAGCATTTT | CASSYAGNSNQPQHF
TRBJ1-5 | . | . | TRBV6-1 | TGTGCCAGCAGTGAACAGGGTCGGGGGCCCCAGCATTTT | CASSEQGRGPQHF
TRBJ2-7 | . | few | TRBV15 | TGTGCCACCAGCAGACCACCCCGAGGGGACAAATTCTACGAGCAGTACTTC | CATSRPPRGDKFYEQYF
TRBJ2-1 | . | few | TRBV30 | TGTGCCTGGAACGTATGGGGGAATGAGCAGTTCTTC | CAWNVWGNEQFF